A single T cell receptor beta chain is shown here with its context. This clonotype was seen ten or more times. Its antigen is still unknown. The sample holds no much larger clone one base away, and base qualities are not on file. Separate amplification of TCR alpha and beta chain libraries was performed from the second PCR step onward. CMV status of each donor was established by measuring IFNgamma production from CD4+ T cells after fresh PBMCs were stimulated overnight with CMV viral lysate. CD4 T cells were positively selected using Miltenyi beads, after which CD8 T cells were positively selected from the CD4-negative fraction. After staining for CD3, CD4, CD8, CD45RA, CD27 and a live/dead dye, cells were sorted on a BD Aria II into four subsets based on CD45RA and CD27. A few healthy volunteers provided blood, and the blood of each volunteer was split into CD4 and CD8 T cells and then into four differentiation subsets. Around 130 ml of peripheral blood was taken from each donor, and PBMC were separated by density-gradient centrifugation on Ficoll-Paque PLUS. Sorted cells were lysed in RLT buffer, and RNA was extracted with a Qiagen RNeasy kit and stored at -80°C.

This entry belongs to a study of naive and memory T cell subsets (dated 2017 in TCRdb). Study-level background: An open-source, UMI-based TCR alpha and beta sequencing pipeline was applied to sorted naive and memory peripheral blood T cell subsets. The results of the functional CMV T cell responses matched the IgG serology results in every case. RNA was DNase-treated and reverse transcribed with TCR constant-region primers, mostly using SuperScript III.

Trimmed from V: 6 bases; trimmed from J: 4 bases; junction bases lacking a gene match: 6. Reading the germline V gene (reference sequence) gives CDR1 DFQATT and CDR2 SNEGSKA. The CDR3 starts with the cysteine, ends with the phenylalanine, and has 14 residues. The read is trimmed to its CDR3 DNA, 42 bases read in frame from base 1. Overall study outcomes, separate from this receptor: Each clonotype was defined as a single alpha or beta chain sequence rather than as a paired alpha/beta receptor. A few larger clonotypes were present in naive repertoires, particularly the CD8 repertoires, and these clonotypes were possibly memory cells re-expressing CD45RA. The repertoire findings for the naive and memory subsets could not be validated against a ground truth because none was available. In both CD4 and CD8 cells, the Gini index increased while Shannon and inverse Simpson diversity decreased from naive through CM, EM and EMRA. Once error correction was done, more than 95% of naive TCR sequences showed up just once, which made the naive abundance distributions much steeper than those of the memory subsets. TCR abundance followed a power law with an exponent that was different for naive and memory subsets but consistent across the three individuals. RNA-based TCR counts may be affected by expression changes linked to T cell activation and differentiation.

Libraries were made using UMI-ligation and nested PCR. The beta constant-region primer was an equimolar mix of two oligonucleotides covering both TRBC1 and TRBC2. The ligated cDNA went through four rounds of PCR with nested alpha and beta constant-region primers together with the SP2 primer. T4 RNA ligase 1 ligated a single-stranded oligonucleotide carrying the SP2 primer and a 12-nucleotide UMI to the cDNA 3' end. Incubation of the ligation reaction was carried out at 16 degrees C for about 20-24 hours. PCR2 was typically performed as a SYBR Green qPCR and was stopped at a predetermined threshold so that over-amplification was prevented. Every purification after the first one was done using Agencourt AMPure XP magnetic beads. Library amounts were measured by Qubit and library quality was assessed on a TapeStation, where the main peak was expected at around 650 bp. Pooled libraries were sequenced on an Illumina MiSeq using v2 2x251 paired-end kits, and typically about 1-2.3 million reads were obtained per sample. Each sample library was pooled at approximately 3.6 nM, and roughly 5-8% PhiX was included to improve cluster recognition. As for how the authors treated the data: V and J genes were assigned to Demultiplexor-processed FASTQ reads by Decombinator through tag matching, with a single base-pair mismatch being allowed. Collapsinator used UMIs to correct both sequencing errors and frequency errors arising from PCR heterogeneity. TCRs were translated and CDR3s were extracted from the conserved cysteine to the FGXG phenylalanine by CDR3Translator, with non-productive sequences being flagged. Gini, Shannon entropy and inverse Simpson indices were computed after subsampling the repertoires to the same number of UMI-defined TCRs. Within the linear range, a power law was fitted to clonotype abundance distributions using maximum likelihood. On one naive CD8 sample, the pipeline and MIGEC gave similar UMI counts, unique TCR numbers and clonal distributions. In one analysis, naive TCRs also found in any memory subset of the same donor were removed from the naive repertoire. A set of 7,322 CMV-associated CDR3 sequences, compiled from VDJdb and a published dataset, was used to search the repertoires. TCRdb reprocessed the public reads (quality trimming at Q25 with fastp, clone calling with MiXCR) and kept in-frame beta chains. Rows are unified per CDR3 protein, each entry keeping the most common DNA and genes. The V and J calls were determined by TCRdb, not by the authors. This sample has about 150,000 distinct CDR3 sequences in its table, and approximately 22% of those were observed once. 0.1% to 0.11% of the sample goes to the ten largest clones.

The clonotype comes from a human donor in good health. The V gene is TRBV20-1 and the J gene is TRBJ2-1, with TRBD2 identical over 10 junction bases. Material for sequencing was naive CD4+ T cells from blood. Interpreted using the paper, the cell subset or site label stands for: naive T cells, CD45RA high CD27+. The CDR3 sequence is CSAEGLAVYNEQFF. The DNA is TGCAGTGCCGAAGGACTAGCGGTTTACAATGAGCAGTTCTTC.